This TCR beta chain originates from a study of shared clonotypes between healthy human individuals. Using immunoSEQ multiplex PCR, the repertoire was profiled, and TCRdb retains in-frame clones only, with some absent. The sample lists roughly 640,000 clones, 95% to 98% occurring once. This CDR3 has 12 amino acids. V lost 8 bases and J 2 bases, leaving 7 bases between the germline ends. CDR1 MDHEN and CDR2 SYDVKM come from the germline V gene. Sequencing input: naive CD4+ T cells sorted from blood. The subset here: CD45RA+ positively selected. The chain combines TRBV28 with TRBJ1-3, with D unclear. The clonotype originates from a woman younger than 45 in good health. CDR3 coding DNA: TGTGCCAGCTTTGGTCCTGGAAACACCATATATTTT. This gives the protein CASFGPGNTIYF.